What follows are 3 T cell receptor beta chains derived from one specimen sequenced in a study of blood T cell repertoires in COVID-19. Repertoires were generated with immunoSEQ multiplex PCR, while TCRdb's copy carries only in-frame clones and drops some. The table has 280,000 or so clones, about 83% seen once. Sample: peripheral blood. The source is a woman aged 45-65 years who had recovered from COVID-19.

Comments on this clone: The junction departs from the called germline gene at one end, perhaps through a read error. V and J are TRBV5-1 and TRBJ2-1; 10 bases match TRBD1. The CDR3 has 16 residues. Germline V gene sequence: CDR1 SGHRS, CDR2 YFSETQ. CDR3 sequence reads: CASSPGSVGQGGPGIF. CDR3 DNA: TGCGCCAGCAGCCCGGGGAGTGTCGGACAGGGGGGCCCGGGGATCTTC.

V usage is TRBV3-1 (or the pseudogene TRBV3-2) and J usage is TRBJ1-2; 9 positions match TRBD1. The junction had 5 bases not matched to a gene; V was cut back by 6 bases and J by 6 bases. Germline values: CDR1 LGHDT, CDR2 YNNKEL (reference sequence). The CDR3 has 13 amino acids. CDR3 nucleotide sequence: TGTGCCAGCAGATACGGGACAGGGAATGGCTACACCTTC. Translating gives CASRYGTGNGYTF.

There are a few counts of this clone. The chain is built from TRBV28 and TRBJ1-5, with D maybe TRBD1 (6 bases). The CDR3 runs 15 residues. Germline loops: CDR1 MDHEN, CDR2 SYDVKM. The V gene lost 6 bases and the J gene lost 6 bases, with 18 bases spanning the gap. CDR3 region: CASSWDTVGTQPQHF. The CDR3 bases are TGTGCCAGCAGCTGGGACACGGTCGGTACTCAGCCCCAGCATTTT.